The sequence of this TCR beta chain was determined in a study of blood T cell repertoires in COVID-19. At the level of the study: Collection of acute and convalescent COVID-19 samples took place in the United States, Italy and Spain.

The data were produced by immunoSEQ multiplex PCR, yet TCRdb's version contains in-frame clones alone and is incomplete. The table lists over 250,000 clones, 75% to 90% of them singletons. All enrollees were roughly 18 to 95 years old and from roughly 22 US areas. Recovered Cohort 3 donors showed two negative PCRs, clearance, or symptom resolution. The sample taken for sequencing was PBMCs or T cells enriched from blood (not recorded which). This clonotype was obtained from a middle-aged man who had recovered from COVID-19.

The CDR3 bases are TGTGCCAGCTCACCCAGCGGGAGGGCCGTCGATGAGCAGTTCTTC. Its protein product is CASSPSGRAVDEQFF. The chain combines TRBV18 with TRBJ2-1, with TRBD2 matching 10 bases. Trimming took 3 bases from V and 8 from J; bases not matched to a gene: 7. The CDR3 consists of 15 residues. Looked up from germline, CDR1 is KGHSH and CDR2 is LQKENI.